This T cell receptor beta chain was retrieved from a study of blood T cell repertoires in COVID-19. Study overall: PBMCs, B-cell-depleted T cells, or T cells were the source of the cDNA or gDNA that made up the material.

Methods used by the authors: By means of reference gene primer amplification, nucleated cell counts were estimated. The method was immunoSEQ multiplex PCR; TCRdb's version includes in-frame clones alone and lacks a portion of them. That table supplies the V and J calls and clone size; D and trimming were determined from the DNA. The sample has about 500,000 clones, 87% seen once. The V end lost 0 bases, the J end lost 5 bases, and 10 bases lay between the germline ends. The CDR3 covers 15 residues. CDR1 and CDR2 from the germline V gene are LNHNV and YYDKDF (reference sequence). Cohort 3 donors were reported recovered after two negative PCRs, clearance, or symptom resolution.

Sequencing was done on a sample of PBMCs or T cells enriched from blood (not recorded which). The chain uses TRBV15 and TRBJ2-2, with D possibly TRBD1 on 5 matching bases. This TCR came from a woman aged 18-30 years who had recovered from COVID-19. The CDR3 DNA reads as TGTGCCACCAGCAGAGATGGGGCGGAGACCGGGGAGCTGTTTTTT. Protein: CATSRDGAETGELFF.